This TCR beta chain came from a study of blood T cell repertoires in COVID-19. As for the study in general: The United States, Italy and Spain were the sources of the acute and convalescent COVID-19 samples. Nucleic acid was either cDNA or gDNA, and it came from T cells, B-cell-depleted T cells, or PBMCs.

Authors' methods: Estimation of nucleated cell counts was performed using reference gene primer amplification. Using immunoSEQ multiplex PCR, the repertoire was profiled, and TCRdb retains in-frame clones only, with some absent. V, J and clone size are those of that table, while D and trimming were read from the DNA. This table holds some 57,000 clones, 90% found once. The sample consisted of peripheral blood. The origin of this receptor is a man between 60 and 75 years old with active COVID-19.

The CDR3 bases are TGTGCCAGCAGCTTACTCGGGACTAGCGGAGCAAACATTCAGTACTTC. Translation: CASSLLGTSGANIQYF. The V call is TRBV6-6, the J call TRBJ2-4; 11 nucleotides agree with TRBD2. Germline V CDR1 and CDR2: MNHNY, SVGAGI (reference sequence). The CDR3 spans 16 residues. V lost 6 bases and J lost 6; bases outside the gene matches: 10.